This T cell receptor (beta chain) was sequenced during a study of blood T cell repertoires in COVID-19. In this sample, this clone turned up a few times. Deletions cut 0 bases from V and 4 bases from J, with 6 bases between. Looked up from germline, CDR1 is MNHEY and CDR2 is SVGAGI. This CDR3 contains 13 residues. Per the original data handling: Reference gene primer amplification in the assay estimated nucleated cell counts. Generated by immunoSEQ multiplex PCR, the TCRdb table keeps only in-frame clones and is missing some. Clonal size and the V and J genes are those of that table, whereas D and trimming came from the DNA. The sample consists of some 180,000 clones, around 79% of them appearing once.

V and J are TRBV6-5 and TRBJ1-2; no reliable D call. What was sequenced was peripheral blood. The receptor was derived from a woman aged 35 to 49 with COVID-19, enrolled during active disease. The chain's CDR3 is CASSYSRSYGYTF. The DNA for the CDR3 is TGTGCCAGCAGTTACTCCCGTAGCTATGGCTACACCTTC.